The rows below give T cell receptor beta chains drawn from one sample of a study of T cell repertoires in cytomegalovirus infection. Each CDR3 protein is one row after TCRdb ran MiXCR on the reads. The data show 740,000 or so distinct CDR3 sequences, 35% seen once. The sequenced sample was PBMCs. These receptors all stem from a human donor in good health (CMV status not recorded). Some clones in this sample may be carry-over from other donors' samples. CDR3s include the opening cysteine and the closing phenylalanine or tryptophan. The D gene is left open where the match is weak. Clone size is given for some rows only: seen once, a few or many times, or a class if the clone is expanded.

d_gene	abundance	v_gene	j_gene	CDR3aa	CDR3nt
-	few	TRBV7-8	TRBJ1-1	CASSPQDRYLTEAFF	TGTGCCAGCAGCCCCCAGGACAGATACCTTACTGAAGCTTTCTTT
TRBD2	few	TRBV28	TRBJ2-1	CASSFGGREVLQFF	TGTGCCAGCAGTTTCGGGGGGCGGGAGGTTTTGCAGTTCTTC
TRBD1	-	TRBV28	TRBJ2-7	CASSPGWDSSSYEQYF	TGTGCCAGCAGTCCCGGTTGGGACAGTAGCTCCTACGAGCAGTACTTC
-	-	TRBV6-2/TRBV6-3	TRBJ2-2	CASSYSNGGFTGELFF	TGTGCCAGCAGTTACTCGAACGGGGGCTTCACCGGGGAGCTGTTTTTT
-	few	TRBV5-1	TRBJ2-1	CARPTGSHEQFF	TGCGCCAGACCAACAGGGTCCCATGAGCAGTTCTTC
TRBD1	few	TRBV7-2	TRBJ1-3	CASSVYRGLGNTIYF	TGTGCCAGCAGCGTTTACAGGGGGCTTGGAAACACCATATATTTT
TRBD2	many	TRBV27	TRBJ2-3	CASSLTGGRVTDTQYF	TGTGCCAGCAGTCTGACTGGAGGGAGGGTTACAGATACGCAGTATTTT
-	few	TRBV24-1	TRBJ1-2	CATSDAGFYGYTF	TGTGCCACCAGTGATGCCGGGTTCTATGGCTACACCTTC
-	few	TRBV28	TRBJ2-2	CASSWGDRITGELFF	TGTGCCAGCAGTTGGGGTGACAGGATCACCGGGGAGCTGTTTTTT
-	-	TRBV28	TRBJ2-3	CASSLAPFRTDTQYF	TGTGCCAGCAGTCTCGCCCCATTTCGCACAGATACGCAGTATTTT
-	many	TRBV20-1	TRBJ2-7	CSAREGEGYYEQYF	TGCAGTGCTAGAGAGGGCGAGGGGTACTACGAGCAGTACTTC
-	-	TRBV4-1	TRBJ2-3	CASSQDPRGSTDTQYF	TGCGCCAGCAGCCAAGATCCCCGCGGGAGCACAGATACGCAGTATTTT
-	few	TRBV6-5	TRBJ1-2	CASSYNYGYTF	TGTGCCAGCAGTTACAACTATGGCTACACCTTC
TRBD1	-	TRBV27	TRBJ2-1	CASSPRTGAIWDEQFF	TGTGCCAGCAGTCCCCGGACAGGGGCCATTTGGGATGAGCAGTTCTTC
TRBD1	-	TRBV29-1	TRBJ2-7	CSVEGIRDRVNEQYF	TGCAGCGTTGAAGGGATCCGGGACAGGGTTAACGAGCAGTACTTC
TRBD2	few	TRBV11-2	TRBJ2-1	CASSLDLGGVRTRNEQFF	TGTGCCAGCAGCTTAGATCTGGGGGGGGTTAGGACACGGAATGAGCAGTTCTTC
-	-	TRBV12-3/TRBV12-4	TRBJ1-2	CASSLEVRGPYGYTF	TGTGCCAGCAGTTTAGAGGTCAGGGGACCATATGGCTACACCTTC
-	-	TRBV7-3	TRBJ2-7	CASSLTEPYEQYF	TGTGCCAGCAGCCTAACAGAGCCCTACGAGCAGTACTTC
-	-	TRBV29-1	TRBJ2-7	CSVVSRHYEQYF	TGCAGCGTTGTGAGCAGACACTACGAGCAGTACTTC
-	-	TRBV6-5	TRBJ1-4	CASSYSSTATNEKLFF	TGTGCCAGCAGTTACTCGAGCACGGCAACTAATGAAAAACTGTTTTTT
-	many	TRBV12-3/TRBV12-4	TRBJ1-1	CASNRRGSTEAFF	TGTGCCAGCAATCGGCGGGGTTCCACTGAAGCTTTCTTT
TRBD2	-	TRBV9	TRBJ2-3	CASSVDAAGGVDTQYF	TGTGCCAGCAGCGTAGATGCAGCGGGGGGGGTAGATACGCAGTATTTT
-	-	TRBV27	TRBJ2-1	CASSLISGGNNEQFF	TGTGCCAGCAGTTTAATCTCGGGGGGCAACAATGAGCAGTTCTTC
-	few	TRBV11-3	TRBJ2-2	CASSFDSNTGELFF	TGTGCCAGCAGCTTCGACAGTAACACCGGGGAGCTGTTTTTT
-	-	TRBV7-2	TRBJ1-3	CASSFPGGGVNGTFGTTIYF	TGTGCCAGCAGCTTTCCCGGGGGAGGAGTCAACGGGACGTTTGGAACCACCATATATTTT
-	few	TRBV7-8	TRBJ2-5	CASSLAGAQYF	TGTGCCAGCAGCTTAGCCGGAGCCCAGTACTTC
-	-	TRBV11-1	TRBJ2-6	CASSLVGNSGANVLTF	TGTGCCAGCAGCTTAGTGGGAAACTCTGGGGCCAACGTCCTGACTTTC
-	few	TRBV29-1	TRBJ2-6	CSVSVRSLSGANVLTF	TGCAGCGTCTCGGTCCGTTCGCTTTCCGGGGCCAACGTCCTGACTTTC
TRBD1	few	TRBV19	TRBJ1-1	CASSITKTGGTEAFF	TGTGCCAGTAGTATCACAAAGACAGGGGGGACTGAAGCTTTCTTT
TRBD1	-	TRBV20-1	TRBJ2-7	CSARDLDRGFYEQYF	TGCAGTGCTAGAGATCTCGACAGGGGCTTCTACGAGCAGTACTTC
-	few	TRBV11-2	TRBJ2-6	CASSLEGPIPSGANVLTF	TGTGCCAGCAGCTTAGAAGGGCCCATCCCCTCTGGGGCCAACGTCCTGACTTTC
TRBD2	-	TRBV28	TRBJ2-5	CASNSGGAGETQYF	TGTGCCAGCAATTCCGGGGGGGCCGGAGAGACCCAGTACTTC
TRBD2	few	TRBV11-2	TRBJ2-1	CASSLSAGGNEQFF	TGTGCCAGCAGCTTATCCGCGGGGGGGAATGAGCAGTTCTTC
TRBD1	-	TRBV2	TRBJ1-5	CASSAGTGGGSQPQHF	TGTGCCAGCAGCGCCGGGACAGGGGGTGGTAGTCAGCCCCAGCATTTT
-	-	TRBV7-2	TRBJ1-5	CASSVNPDKNQPQHF	TGTGCCAGCAGCGTTAACCCGGACAAAAATCAGCCCCAGCATTTT
TRBD1	-	TRBV27	TRBJ1-4	CAIRPAQGALREKLFF	TGTGCCATCAGACCCGCCCAGGGGGCCTTGAGGGAAAAACTGTTTTTT
-	-	TRBV7-6	TRBJ2-7	CASSQDNSYDQYF	TGTGCCAGCAGCCAGGACAACTCCTATGATCAGTACTTC
-	-	TRBV6-2/TRBV6-3	TRBJ2-2	CASISARNTGELFF	TGTGCCAGCATATCGGCGCGGAACACCGGGGAGCTGTTTTTT
-	-	TRBV28	TRBJ1-3	CASSIGPFSGNTIYF	TGTGCCAGCAGTATAGGACCATTCTCTGGAAACACCATATATTTT
TRBD1	-	TRBV20-1	TRBJ2-2	CSAAGQANTGELFF	TGCAGTGCTGCGGGACAGGCGAACACCGGGGAGCTGTTTTTT
-	few	TRBV6-2/TRBV6-3	TRBJ1-5	CASKFYGEYQPQHF	TGTGCCAGCAAGTTTTACGGCGAATATCAGCCCCAGCATTTT
TRBD1	-	TRBV20-1	TRBJ1-2	CSPMGQGNYGYTF	TGCAGTCCCATGGGACAGGGGAACTATGGCTACACCTTC
TRBD1	few	TRBV27	TRBJ2-1	CASRDRENEQFF	TGTGCCAGCAGAGACAGGGAGAATGAGCAGTTCTTC
-	few	TRBV10-3	TRBJ2-1	CAIRQANEQFF	TGTGCCATCAGACAAGCCAATGAGCAGTTCTTC
TRBD1	-	TRBV7-6	TRBJ1-6	CASSSGGGTGGPNSPLHF	TGTGCCAGCAGCTCGGGAGGTGGGACAGGGGGCCCGAATTCACCCCTCCACTTT
TRBD1	-	TRBV20-1	TRBJ1-1	CSASTGGVVAFF	TGCAGTGCTAGTACAGGGGGCGTGGTAGCTTTCTTT
-	-	TRBV11-2	TRBJ1-1	CASSLEEGAFF	TGTGCCAGCAGCTTAGAGGAAGGAGCTTTCTTT
-	-	TRBV12-3/TRBV12-4	TRBJ2-4	CASSPQQGWVENIQYF	TGTGCCAGCAGTCCCCAACAGGGTTGGGTCGAAAACATTCAGTACTTC
-	-	TRBV20-1	TRBJ1-5	CSARDPQGRNQPQHF	TGCAGTGCTAGAGATCCCCAGGGCAGAAATCAGCCCCAGCATTTT
-	many	TRBV7-2	TRBJ1-2	CASSLEFAPGNYGYTF	TGTGCCAGCAGCTTAGAGTTCGCTCCGGGGAACTATGGCTACACCTTC
TRBD2	-	TRBV5-1	TRBJ2-5	CASSSGLAGARETQYF	TGCGCCAGCAGCTCGGGACTAGCGGGAGCCCGTGAGACCCAGTACTTC
TRBD2	-	TRBV27	TRBJ2-3	CASSLAGGRTDTQYF	TGTGCCAGCTCCTTAGCGGGGGGTAGGACAGATACGCAGTATTTT
-	-	TRBV6-1	TRBJ1-1	CAVRRGLDTEAFF	TGTGCCGTCCGGAGGGGCTTGGACACTGAAGCTTTCTTT
-	-	TRBV20-1	TRBJ2-1	CSARDRGLLAYNEQFF	TGCAGTGCTAGAGATAGAGGACTACTAGCCTACAATGAGCAGTTCTTC
TRBD2	-	TRBV7-9	TRBJ2-3	CASILSGGDTDTQYF	TGTGCCAGCATCCTTAGCGGGGGTGACACAGATACGCAGTATTTT
-	-	TRBV7-9	TRBJ1-1	CASTSPKLDGNTEAFF	TGTGCCAGCACCAGCCCTAAACTAGATGGGAACACTGAAGCTTTCTTT
TRBD2	-	TRBV15	TRBJ2-2	CATSRGLAVGVGELFF	TGTGCCACCAGCAGAGGACTAGCGGTTGGGGTCGGGGAGCTGTTTTTT
-	-	TRBV20-1	TRBJ2-5	CSAYRALPKETQYF	TGCAGTGCTTACAGGGCCTTGCCTAAAGAGACCCAGTACTTC
-	-	TRBV5-5	TRBJ1-6	CASSRGNSPLHF	TGTGCCAGCAGCAGGGGGAATTCACCCCTCCACTTT